This is a list of T cell receptor beta chains from one sample in a study of T cell responses to AZD1222 COVID-19 vaccine. The assay was immunoSEQ multiplex PCR, and TCRdb's table has in-frame clones only and misses some. Among 95,000 to 130,000 clones listed, about 90% were seen once. The material sequenced was peripheral blood, taken on day 0 of AZD1222 vaccination. These receptors were obtained from an adult in good health. CDR3s include the opening cysteine and the closing phenylalanine or tryptophan. D genes are given only for firm matches. Some rows mark clone size as missing; the rest say once, few, many or name a class of expanded clone.

CDR3aa: CASRTRSDTEAFF
CDR3nt: TGTGCCAGCAGGACGAGAAGTGACACTGAAGCTTTCTTT
v_gene: TRBV12-3/TRBV12-4
abundance: NA
d_gene: NA
j_gene: TRBJ1-1

CDR3aa: CAWRKSGAPDTQYF
CDR3nt: TGTGCCTGGAGAAAGAGCGGGGCCCCAGATACGCAGTATTTT
v_gene: TRBV30
abundance: NA
d_gene: TRBD2
j_gene: TRBJ2-3

CDR3aa: CASSLFLGQGKGYTF
CDR3nt: TGCGCCAGCAGCTTGTTTTTGGGACAGGGGAAAGGCTACACCTTC
v_gene: TRBV5-1
abundance: NA
d_gene: TRBD1
j_gene: TRBJ1-2

CDR3aa: CASRRDRERRAPLHF
CDR3nt: TGTGCCAGCCGCAGGGACAGGGAAAGGAGAGCACCCCTCCACTTT
v_gene: TRBV13
abundance: NA
d_gene: TRBD1
j_gene: TRBJ1-6

CDR3aa: CASSGLAGVLGNEQFF
CDR3nt: TGTGCCAGCAGCGGACTAGCGGGAGTCTTAGGGAATGAGCAGTTCTTC
v_gene: TRBV9
abundance: NA
d_gene: TRBD2
j_gene: TRBJ2-1

CDR3aa: CASTPRGVVYGYTF
CDR3nt: TGTGCCAGCACCCCGCGGGGAGTTGTCTATGGCTACACCTTC
v_gene: TRBV28
abundance: NA
d_gene: NA
j_gene: TRBJ1-2

CDR3aa: CARARAKGNQPQHF
CDR3nt: TGTGCCAGGGCTAGGGCTAAGGGCAATCAGCCCCAGCATTTT
v_gene: TRBV6-5
abundance: NA
d_gene: NA
j_gene: TRBJ1-5

CDR3aa: CASSQHPGLAGRDEQFF
CDR3nt: TGTGCCAGCAGCCAACATCCCGGACTAGCGGGGAGGGATGAGCAGTTCTTC
v_gene: TRBV7-2
abundance: NA
d_gene: TRBD2
j_gene: TRBJ2-1

CDR3aa: CASNSQGKGGYTF
CDR3nt: TGTGCCAGCAATTCACAGGGTAAGGGAGGCTACACCTTC
v_gene: TRBV9
abundance: NA
d_gene: NA
j_gene: TRBJ1-2

CDR3aa: CASRGGLNTIYF
CDR3nt: TGTGCCAGCCGGGGGGGCCTAAACACCATATATTTT
v_gene: TRBV7-9
abundance: NA
d_gene: NA
j_gene: TRBJ1-3

CDR3aa: CASSQDRQPTEAFF
CDR3nt: TGCGCCAGCAGCCAAGATCGCCAGCCCACTGAAGCTTTCTTT
v_gene: TRBV4-3
abundance: NA
d_gene: NA
j_gene: TRBJ1-1

CDR3aa: CASSFRGHGSETQYF
CDR3nt: TGTGCCAGCAGCTTCAGGGGGCATGGGTCGGAGACCCAGTACTTC
v_gene: TRBV7-2
abundance: NA
d_gene: TRBD1
j_gene: TRBJ2-5

CDR3aa: CASRRQGPTEPQHF
CDR3nt: TGTGCCAGCAGGAGGCAGGGGCCAACGGAGCCCCAGCATTTT
v_gene: TRBV2
abundance: few
d_gene: NA
j_gene: TRBJ1-5

CDR3aa: CASGVGYNEQFF
CDR3nt: TGTGCTAGTGGAGTGGGCTACAATGAGCAGTTCTTC
v_gene: TRBV12-5
abundance: NA
d_gene: NA
j_gene: TRBJ2-1

CDR3aa: CASSQVGGEQYF
CDR3nt: TGTGCCAGCAGCCAAGTGGGCGGCGAGCAGTACTTC
v_gene: TRBV3-1/TRBV3-2
abundance: NA
d_gene: NA
j_gene: TRBJ2-7

CDR3aa: CASRADRGVRVGSPLHF
CDR3nt: TGTGCCAGCAGGGCCGACAGGGGTGTGAGAGTGGGTTCACCCCTCCACTTT
v_gene: TRBV28
abundance: NA
d_gene: TRBD1
j_gene: TRBJ1-6

CDR3aa: CASSPSFHYGYTF
CDR3nt: TGTGCCAGCAGTCCCTCCTTCCACTATGGCTACACCTTC
v_gene: TRBV6-5
abundance: NA
d_gene: NA
j_gene: TRBJ1-2

CDR3aa: CASRTSAGNNQPQHF
CDR3nt: TGTGCCAGTAGAACATCGGCAGGGAACAATCAGCCCCAGCATTTT
v_gene: TRBV19
abundance: NA
d_gene: NA
j_gene: TRBJ1-5

CDR3aa: CASSLTVYNSPLHF
CDR3nt: TGTGCCAGCAGCTTGACGGTCTATAATTCACCCCTCCACTTT
v_gene: TRBV5-6
abundance: NA
d_gene: NA
j_gene: TRBJ1-6

CDR3aa: CASSLPLAGNTIYF
CDR3nt: TGTGCCAGCAGCTTACCTCTGGCTGGAAACACCATATATTTT
v_gene: TRBV7-8
abundance: NA
d_gene: NA
j_gene: TRBJ1-3

CDR3aa: CASSISRGRLAEAFF
CDR3nt: TGTGCCAGCAGTATCTCCAGGGGGCGCTTGGCTGAAGCTTTCTTT
v_gene: TRBV27
abundance: NA
d_gene: TRBD1
j_gene: TRBJ1-1

CDR3aa: CASSFETNQPQHF
CDR3nt: TGTGCCAGCTCCTTTGAGACTAATCAGCCCCAGCATTTT
v_gene: TRBV18
abundance: NA
d_gene: NA
j_gene: TRBJ1-5

CDR3aa: CASSITVQGNYGYTF
CDR3nt: TGTGCCAGTAGTATAACCGTACAGGGTAACTATGGCTACACCTTC
v_gene: TRBV19
abundance: NA
d_gene: NA
j_gene: TRBJ1-2

CDR3aa: CATSDLGGRRGTGELFF
CDR3nt: TGTGCCACCAGTGACCTGGGGGGGAGGAGGGGCACCGGGGAGCTGTTTTTT
v_gene: TRBV24-1
abundance: NA
d_gene: TRBD2
j_gene: TRBJ2-2

CDR3aa: CASSSRTSSGNTIYF
CDR3nt: TGTGCCAGCAGCTCCCGGACATCGTCTGGAAACACCATATATTTT
v_gene: TRBV7-9
abundance: few
d_gene: NA
j_gene: TRBJ1-3

CDR3aa: CASSGVWTSGTETQYF
CDR3nt: TGTGCCAGCAGTGGGGTTTGGACTAGCGGGACCGAGACCCAGTACTTC
v_gene: TRBV6-1
abundance: NA
d_gene: TRBD2
j_gene: TRBJ2-5